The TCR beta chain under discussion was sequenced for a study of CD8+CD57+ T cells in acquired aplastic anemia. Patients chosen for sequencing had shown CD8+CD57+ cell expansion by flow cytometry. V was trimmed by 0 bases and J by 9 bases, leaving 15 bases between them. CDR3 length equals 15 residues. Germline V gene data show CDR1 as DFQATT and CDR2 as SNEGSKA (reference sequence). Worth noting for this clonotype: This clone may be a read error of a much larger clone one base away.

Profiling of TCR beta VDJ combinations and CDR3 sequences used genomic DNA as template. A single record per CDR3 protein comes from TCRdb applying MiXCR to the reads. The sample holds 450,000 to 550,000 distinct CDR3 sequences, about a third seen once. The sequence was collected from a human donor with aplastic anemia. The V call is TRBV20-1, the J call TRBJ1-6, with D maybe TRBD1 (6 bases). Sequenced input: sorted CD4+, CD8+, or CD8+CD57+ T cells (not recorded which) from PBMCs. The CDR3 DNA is TGCAGTGCTAGAGATTACGGGTCCAGGGGTTCACCCCTCCACTTT. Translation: CSARDYGSRGSPLHF.